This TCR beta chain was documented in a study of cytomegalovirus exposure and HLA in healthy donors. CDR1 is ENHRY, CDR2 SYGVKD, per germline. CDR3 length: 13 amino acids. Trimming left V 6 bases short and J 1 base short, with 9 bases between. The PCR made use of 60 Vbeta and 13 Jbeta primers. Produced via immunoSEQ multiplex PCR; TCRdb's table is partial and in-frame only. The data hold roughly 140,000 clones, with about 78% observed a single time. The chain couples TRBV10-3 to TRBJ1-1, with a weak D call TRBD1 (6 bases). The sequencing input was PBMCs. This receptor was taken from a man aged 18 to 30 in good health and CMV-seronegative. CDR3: CAIRGRGNTEAFF. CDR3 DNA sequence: TGTGCCATCAGGGGCAGGGGGAACACTGAAGCTTTCTTT.